Listed here are 27 T cell receptor beta chains from one sample, sequenced in a study of tissue T cells after allogeneic stem cell transplantation. Time point denoted: mouse harvest day 7 after allogeneic transplant. Tail vein injection delivered 10^7 T-cell-depleted bone marrow cells and 10^6 splenic CD5+ T cells. Measured with immunoSEQ multiplex PCR; TCRdb has only the in-frame clones, and not every one. The sample yields 2,000 or so clones, around 50% seen once. The sample consisted of liver tissue. Source of these receptors: a female BALB/c mouse given C57BL/6 T cells with graft-versus-host disease after an allogeneic hematopoietic cell transplant.

By share of the sample, this clone is large (0.1 to 1%). Mouse gene names and germline throughout. Read coverage stops 1 residue before the CDR3 terminus; the germline J gene supplies the remainder. V gene TRBV13-2 combines with J gene TRBJ2-2, with no clear D. Germline V gene lookup returns CDR1 NNHNN and CDR2 SYGAGS (reference sequence). Trimming stripped 1 base from V and 3 bases from J, with 1 base between. The CDR3 has 12 residues. The sequenced part of the CDR3 DNA is TGTGCCAGCGGTGATTACACCGGGCAGCTCTAC. This sequence encodes CASGDYTGQLY. The whole CDR3 protein reads CASGDYTGQLYF.

On this clone: Gene names are mouse gene names. Read sequence stops 1 residue before the CDR3 end, and the germline J gene provides the missing end. This chain links TRBV13-2 with TRBJ2-1; D is ambiguous. The CDR3 extends over 14 amino acids. Between the trimmed V and J ends, which lost 2 bases and 0 bases, there was a span of 6 bases. The germline gives CDR1 NNHNN, CDR2 SYGAGS (reference sequence). The CDR3 loop is CASGETDNYAEQFF. The CDR3 bases that were read are TGTGCCAGCGGTGAAACCGATAACTATGCTGAGCAGTTC.

Turning to this clone: Any gene name here is a mouse gene name. Coverage ceases 1 residue before the CDR3 finishes, and the germline J gene fills in the end. This chain connects TRBV16 to TRBJ2-3, with 10 bases identical to TRBD2. V shed 5 bases and J 3 bases; nucleotides not matched to a gene: 2. The CDR3 consists of 14 residues. Looked up from germline, CDR1 is SGHSA and CDR2 is FRNQAP. Here the CDR3 reads CASSRLGGAETLYF. CDR3 DNA, as far as it was read: TGTGCAAGCAGCCGACTGGGGGGAGCAGAAACGCTGTAT.

This clone was counted once. Gene names refer to mouse genes. Read sequence stops 1 residue before the CDR3 end, and the germline J gene provides the missing end. V is TRBV26 and J is TRBJ2-1, with TRBD1 matching 11 bases. Germline V gene data show CDR1 as KGHPV and CDR2 as FQNQEV (reference sequence). This CDR3 comprises 13 residues. Trimming at V came to 6 bases and at J to 7 bases, leaving 2 bases not matched to a gene. CDR3 bases read: TGTGCCAGCAGCGGGACAGGGGGAGCTGAGCAGTTC. Encoded protein: CASSGTGGAEQF. The whole CDR3 sequence reads CASSGTGGAEQFF.

A word on this clone: Germline and genes: mouse. The CDR3 end lies 1 residue beyond the end of the read and is filled in from the germline J gene. This sequence joins TRBV1 and TRBJ1-1; TRBD1 matches 9 bases. This CDR3 is 14 amino acids long. CDR1 is NSQYPW, CDR2 LRSPGD, per germline (reference sequence). J lost 3 bases, V lost 3 bases, and 2 bases had no gene match. This CDR3 is CTCSARTGDTEVFF. The sequenced part of the CDR3 DNA is TGCACCTGCAGTGCTCGGACAGGGGACACAGAAGTCTTC.

In this sample, this clone turned up once. Mouse gene names apply. The observed sequence ends 1 residue before the CDR3 terminus, with the missing tail filled in from the germline J gene. The chain has TRBV13-2 and TRBJ2-4, with 8 bases that match TRBD2. Germline V gives CDR1 NNHNN, CDR2 SYGAGS (reference sequence). This CDR3 has 14 amino acids. V lost 2 bases, J lost 4 bases, and 3 bases stayed unmatched. The sequenced part of the CDR3 DNA is TGTGCCAGCGGTGAGGGGGGGCGAGAAAACACCTTGTAC. Translation gives CASGEGGRENTLY. The full CDR3 protein reads CASGEGGRENTLYF.

Turning to this clone: Genes and germline are mouse. The DNA ends 1 residue before the CDR3 does, and the rest of the CDR3 is filled in from the germline J gene. The genes are TRBV12-1 and TRBJ1-2; 7 bases agree with TRBD1. V lost 0 bases, J lost 3 bases, and 3 bases stayed unmatched. Germline V gives CDR1 SGHSN, CDR2 HYEKVE. CDR3 length: 14 amino acids. The CDR3 loop reads CASSLRGRYSDYTF. The sequenced part of the CDR3 DNA is TGTGCCAGCTCTCTCAGGGGGCGCTACTCCGACTACACC.

This clone has just a few counts. Gene and germline names: mouse. The DNA ends 1 residue before the CDR3 does, and the rest of the CDR3 is filled in from the germline J gene. The chain links TRBV31 to TRBJ1-4, with 7 nucleotides matching TRBD1. V was clipped by 0 bases and J by 4 bases; unmatched bases: 5. The CDR3 totals 15 residues. Germline assignment: CDR1 GKSSPN and CDR2 SITVG. The CDR3 reads CAWSLRGLDNERLFF. The sequenced part of the CDR3 DNA is TGTGCCTGGAGTCTAAGGGGGCTGGACAACGAAAGATTATTT.

On this clone: Genes here carry mouse names. The missing CDR3 end, 1 residue past where the read stops, is filled in from the germline J gene. The chain has TRBV13-3 and TRBJ2-5; 10 bases line up with TRBD2. Trimming removed 5 bases from V and 4 bases from J; junction bases left unmatched: 4. The CDR3 contains 14 residues. The V gene's germline CDR1 is NNHDY and CDR2 SYVADS. CDR3 sequence reads: CASRGLGAKDTQYF. The covered CDR3 bases are TGTGCCAGCAGAGGACTGGGGGCGAAAGACACCCAGTAC.

This clone was recorded once. Mouse germline and gene names are used. The read falls 1 residue short of the CDR3 end, and the missing part is taken from the germline J gene. The J gene is TRBJ1-1, the V gene TRBV13-3; no definite D call. Trimming removed 0 bases from V and 4 bases from J, with 7 bases in between. CDR1 and CDR2 (germline): NNHDY, SYVADS. The CDR3 is 13 residues long. CDR3 bases read: TGTGCCAGCAGTGATGAGGGTCCCACAGAAGTCTTC. It specifies CASSDEGPTEVF. The CDR3 in its entirety is CASSDEGPTEVFF.

As for this clone: The gene symbols are mouse symbols. The CDR3 extends 1 residue past the end of the read, so its final part is completed from the germline J gene. V and J are TRBV16 and TRBJ2-7; 7 positions agree with TRBD1. Germline CDR1 is SGHSA and CDR2 is FRNQAP. V lost 5 bases to trimming and J lost 4 bases; unmatched junction nucleotides: 2. The CDR3 is made up of 12 amino acids. Incomplete CDR3 DNA: TGTGCAAGCAGCAAGGGACAGTATGAACAGTAC. Protein product: CASSKGQYEQY. The whole CDR3 protein reads CASSKGQYEQYF.

As to this clone: Here the gene names and germline are mouse. CDR3 in amino acids: CASSSRGRDQDTQYF. The sequenced CDR3 bases are TGTGCAAGCAGCTCCAGGGGGCGCGACCAAGACACCCAGTAC. This sequence joins TRBV16 and TRBJ2-5, with 8 bases that match TRBD1. The CDR3 extends 1 residue past the end of the read, so its final part is completed from the germline J gene. The CDR3 totals 15 residues. V lost 4 bases to trimming and J lost 1 base; unmatched junction nucleotides: 4. Per germline, CDR1 SGHSA and CDR2 FRNQAP.

As to this clone: Mouse germline and gene names are used. The CDR3 end is not reached by the read, which stops 1 residue before it; the germline J gene fills it in. The chain combines TRBV26 with TRBJ1-3, with D unclear. The germline V and J ends were trimmed by 1 base and 0 bases, with 7 bases remaining between them. Germline V gene sequence: CDR1 KGHPV, CDR2 FQNQEV (reference sequence). The CDR3 has 15 amino acids. The covered CDR3 bases are TGTGCCAGCAGTCTGTACAAGAATTCTGGAAATACGCTCTAT. This gives the protein CASSLYKNSGNTLY. The CDR3 in its entirety is CASSLYKNSGNTLYF.

This clone is classed as large. Gene names and germline match the mouse. The DNA ends 1 residue before the CDR3 does, and the rest of the CDR3 is filled in from the germline J gene. This chain connects TRBV29 to TRBJ2-1, with TRBD1 identical over 7 bases. Germline V gives CDR1 MSHET, CDR2 SYDVDS. This CDR3 region has 13 residues. After removal of 6 bases from V and 4 bases from J, the junction contained 3 bases not matched to a gene. The CDR3 sequence: CASSRDRYAEQFF. CDR3 DNA (partial): TGTGCTAGCAGCCGGGACAGATATGCTGAGCAGTTC.

Concerning this clone itself: Gene names follow the mouse nomenclature. The read finishes 1 residue shy of the CDR3 end, and the germline J gene is used to complete it. This chain connects TRBV29 to TRBJ1-4, with TRBD1 matching 10 bases. This CDR3 comprises 14 residues. Germline V CDR1 and CDR2: MSHET, SYDVDS. The J segment lost 5 bases and the V segment lost 6 bases, leaving 3 bases of the junction unmatched. Partial CDR3 DNA: TGTGCTAGCAGCCCGGGACAGGGGAACGAAAGATTATTT. This encodes CASSPGQGNERLF. The entire CDR3 protein is CASSPGQGNERLFF. The full variable domain, its missing parts supplied by reference TRBV29 and TRBJ1-4, is DMKVTQMPRYLIKRMGENVLLECGQDMSHETMYWYRQDPGLGLQLIYISYDVDSNSEGDIPKGYRVSRKKREHFSLILDSAKTNQTSVYFCASSPGQGNERLFFGHGTKLSVL.

In regard to this clone: Mouse germline and gene names are used. The read finishes 1 residue shy of the CDR3 end, and the germline J gene is used to complete it. The chain links TRBV26 to TRBJ2-2; TRBD2 matches 11 bases. Trimming took 6 bases from V and 2 from J; bases not matched to a gene: 2. Germline V gene lookup returns CDR1 KGHPV and CDR2 FQNQEV (reference sequence). There are 15 residues in the CDR3. The CDR3 bases that were read are TGTGCCAGCAGCCGGGACTGGGGGAACACCGGGCAGCTCTAC. This gives the protein CASSRDWGNTGQLY. In full, the CDR3 is CASSRDWGNTGQLYF.

Note on this clone: The gene names here belong to mouse. The CDR3 goes on 1 residue after the read ends, and that part is filled in from the germline J gene. The chain uses TRBV31 and TRBJ2-4; 10 bases agree with TRBD2. CDR3 length equals 16 residues. The V segment lost 1 base and the J segment 0 bases; nucleotides outside the gene matches: 4. The germline CDR1 and CDR2 sequences are GKSSPN and SITVG. The DNA read from the CDR3 is TGTGCCTGGAGTCCCGGACTGGGGGTTAGTCAAAACACCTTGTAC. It codes for CAWSPGLGVSQNTLY. The CDR3 in its entirety is CAWSPGLGVSQNTLYF.

In its sample, this clone was seen a few times. Gene names refer to mouse genes. The read terminates 1 residue before the CDR3 end, so the remaining end is supplied by the germline J gene. The chain links TRBV26 to TRBJ2-7; D perhaps matches TRBD1 (6 bases). This CDR3 region has 11 residues. The V end lost 7 bases, the J end lost 6 bases, and 10 bases lay between the germline ends. The germline gives CDR1 KGHPV, CDR2 FQNQEV (reference sequence). CDR3 amino acids: CASITGFEQYF. The sequenced CDR3 bases are TGTGCCAGCATTACAGGGTTTGAACAGTAC.

Of note for this clone: Gene labels here are mouse ones. The observed sequence ends 1 residue before the CDR3 terminus, with the missing tail filled in from the germline J gene. This chain joins TRBV5 and TRBJ2-4; D gene unclear. V was trimmed by 4 bases and J by 1 base, leaving 6 bases between them. This CDR3 comprises 13 residues. CDR1 and CDR2 (germline): LGHNA, YNLKQL (reference sequence). The CDR3 loop is CASSPLGQNTLYF. Incomplete CDR3 DNA: TGTGCCAGCAGCCCCTTAGGTCAAAACACCTTGTAC.

Worth noting for this clone: Gene names follow the mouse nomenclature. Sequencing ends 1 residue short of the CDR3 end; the germline J gene provides the rest. J is TRBJ2-3 and V is TRBV19, with D unclear. Trimming shortened V by 2 bases and J by 3 bases, and 10 bases separated the two germline ends. The CDR3 length is 14 residues. CDR1 FNHDT and CDR2 SITEND come from the germline V gene (reference sequence). The sequenced part of the CDR3 DNA is TGTGCCAGCAGTATGCCGGGGTGGGCAGAAACGCTGTAT. The encoded protein is CASSMPGWAETLY. The full CDR3 protein reads CASSMPGWAETLYF.

On this clone itself: Gene names and germline refer to mouse. The read gets to within 1 residue of the CDR3 end, and the germline J gene fills in the rest. The gene calls are TRBV1 and TRBJ1-1; D is perhaps TRBD1 (5 bases). Per germline, CDR1 NSQYPW and CDR2 LRSPGD (reference sequence). CDR3 length: 14 amino acids. Trimming took 3 bases from V and 0 from J, leaving 8 bases between them. The CDR3 loop reads CTCSAGRANTEVFF. The sequenced part of the CDR3 DNA is TGCACCTGCAGTGCGGGACGCGCAAACACAGAAGTCTTC.

Concerning this clone: Germline and genes here are mouse. The CDR3 end falls 1 residue outside the read, so it is completed with the germline J gene. The chain employs TRBV31 and TRBJ2-5; 12 bases fit TRBD2. V lost 8 bases, J lost 6 bases, and 12 bases stayed unmatched. CDR3 length equals 15 residues. Germline CDR1 and CDR2: GKSSPN and SITVG. The CDR3 is CAPPPGTGGRDTQYF. The part of the CDR3 DNA that was read is TGTGCCCCCCCACCCGGGACTGGGGGGAGGGACACCCAGTAC. Full variable domain (remainder filled in from reference TRBV31 and TRBJ2-5): AQTIHQWPVAEIKAVGSPLSLGCTIKGKSSPNLYWYWQATGGTLQQLFYSITVGQVESVVQLNLSASRPKDDQFILSTEKLLLSHSGFYLCAPPPGTGGRDTQYFGPGTRLLVL.

Concerning this clone: Gene names follow the mouse nomenclature. Read coverage stops 1 residue before the CDR3 terminus; the germline J gene supplies the remainder. The genes are TRBV13-1 and TRBJ2-7, with 14 bases that match TRBD2. The CDR3 is 15 residues long. Germline values: CDR1 NSHNY, CDR2 SYGAGN. The ends lost 0 bases at V and 6 bases at J; junction bases unmatched: 2. CDR3 DNA, as far as it was read: TGTGCCAGCAGTGATGGGGGACTGGGGGGGCTTGAACAGTAC. It codes for CASSDGGLGGLEQY. The CDR3 reads in full as CASSDGGLGGLEQYF.

Comment on this clone: Mouse gene names and germline throughout. The DNA ends 1 residue before the CDR3 does, and the rest of the CDR3 is filled in from the germline J gene. The chain combines TRBV4 with TRBJ2-5; TRBD1 matches at 7 bases. V was pared by 4 bases and J by 3 bases, with 1 base of the junction left unmatched. Germline V lookup: CDR1 LGHDT, CDR2 YNNKQL (reference sequence). CDR3 length: 13 residues. CDR3 bases read: TGTGCCAGCAGCTTCAGGGGGCAAGACACCCAGTAC. It is translated as CASSFRGQDTQY. The whole CDR3 sequence reads CASSFRGQDTQYF.

In its sample, this clone is large (0.1 to 1%). Gene and germline names: mouse. The CDR3 is cut off 1 residue early in the read; its end comes from the germline J gene. The chain joins TRBV29 to TRBJ1-3; D may be TRBD1 (6 bases). Looked up from germline, CDR1 is MSHET and CDR2 is SYDVDS. The CDR3 has 15 amino acids. The V end was cut by 4 bases, the J end by 0 bases, with 10 bases between. Partial CDR3 DNA: TGTGCTAGCAGTTCCGGGACAAATTCTGGAAATACGCTCTAT. Residues: CASSSGTNSGNTLY. The entire CDR3 sequence reads CASSSGTNSGNTLYF.

About this clone itself: The germline and genes are mouse ones. Read coverage stops 1 residue before the CDR3 terminus; the germline J gene supplies the remainder. V is TRBV26 and J is TRBJ2-3; perhaps TRBD1 as D (5 bases). Trimming took off 6 bases at V and 0 bases at J, with 10 bases between the two ends. Germline V lookup: CDR1 KGHPV, CDR2 FQNQEV (reference sequence). This CDR3 comprises 14 residues. This CDR3 is CASSRQNSAETLYF. Incomplete CDR3 DNA: TGTGCCAGCAGCCGACAGAATAGTGCAGAAACGCTGTAT.

This clone showed up just a few times. The listed genes are named as in mouse. The read gets to within 1 residue of the CDR3 end, and the germline J gene fills in the rest. The V gene is TRBV19, the J gene TRBJ2-5; 10 bases map to TRBD2. CDR3 size: 16 residues. The germline gives CDR1 FNHDT, CDR2 SITEND (reference sequence). Trimming removed 3 bases from V and 2 bases from J; junction bases left unmatched: 6. The CDR3 loop is CASSTAGGAPQDTQYF. The DNA read from the CDR3 is TGTGCCAGCAGTACGGCTGGGGGGGCGCCCCAAGACACCCAGTAC.